The source of this T cell receptor beta chain is a study of blood T cell repertoires in COVID-19. Background on the study: The study drew acute and convalescent COVID-19 samples from the United States, Italy and Spain. PBMCs, B-cell-depleted T cells, or T cells provided the cDNA or gDNA that made up the material.

The V gene lost 4 bases and the J gene lost 4 bases, with 23 bases spanning the gap. In germline, CDR1 is LGHDT, CDR2 YNNKEL (reference sequence). There are 19 residues in the CDR3. In the authors' workflow: Estimates of nucleated cell counts were drawn from the amplification of reference gene primers. Assay: immunoSEQ multiplex PCR; the TCRdb copy retains only in-frame clones and omits some. That table furnishes V, J and clone size, whereas the DNA furnished D and trimming. The data contain about 170,000 clones, roughly nine tenths of them singletons. This chain uses TRBV3-1 (or the pseudogene TRBV3-2) with TRBJ2-6, with a weak D call TRBD2 (6 bases). This clonotype originated in a man between 60 and 75 years old with acute or convalescent COVID-19. The sequenced material came from peripheral blood. CDR3: CASSPLRPGGAGGANVLTF. As DNA, the CDR3 is TGTGCCAGCAGCCCTCTACGCCCTGGAGGGGCGGGGGGGGCCAACGTCCTGACTTTC.